The 11 T cell receptor beta chains below come from one sample, sequenced in a study of CD8+CD57+ T cells in acquired aplastic anemia. CDR3 and TCR beta VDJ profiling relied on a genomic DNA template. TCRdb fed the reads into MiXCR, producing one record per CDR3 protein. The data hold some 190,000 distinct CDR3 sequences, with approximately 45% observed a single time. Sequencing was done on a sample of sorted CD4+, CD8+, or CD8+CD57+ T cells (not recorded which) from PBMCs. Receptors were obtained from a human donor in good health.

The chain carries TRBV15 and TRBJ2-7; TRBD2 matches at 7 bases. CDR3 length: 14 amino acids. Germline V gives CDR1 LNHNV, CDR2 YYDKDF (reference sequence). The V segment lost 3 bases and the J segment 5 bases; nucleotides outside the gene matches: 7. The CDR3 spells CATSSLWRGNEQYF. The CDR3 DNA follows: TGTGCCACCAGCAGCTTGTGGCGGGGGAACGAGCAGTACTTC.

The chain joins TRBV20-1 to TRBJ2-7; 13 positions match TRBD2. The CDR3 totals 14 residues. The germline V gene encodes CDR1 DFQATT and CDR2 SNEGSKA (reference sequence). Trimming took 3 bases from V and 2 from J; bases not matched to a gene: 1. The CDR3 is CSARGTSGTYEQYF. CDR3 coding DNA: TGCAGTGCTAGGGGGACTAGCGGGACCTACGAGCAGTACTTC.

This clonotype occurred many times. This chain links TRBV19 with TRBJ1-1; 10 nucleotides match TRBD1. The CDR3 runs 14 residues. The germline CDR1 and CDR2 sequences are LNHDA and SQIVND (reference sequence). V gave up 7 bases and J gave up 4 bases; unmatched junction bases: 6. This CDR3 reads CASTGTGVGTEAFF. The CDR3 coding sequence is TGTGCCAGTACCGGGACAGGGGTGGGCACTGAAGCTTTCTTT.

This clonotype was found many times. The V call is TRBV6-5, the J call TRBJ2-5, with a weak D call TRBD2 (5 bases). The ends were cut back, 7 bases at V and 4 bases at J, with 10 bases in the middle. CDR1 MNHEY and CDR2 SVGAGI come from the germline V gene. The CDR3 has 12 amino acids. CDR3 sequence: CASNKRGETQYF. In nucleotides, the CDR3 is TGTGCCAGCAACAAACGGGGAGAGACCCAGTACTTC.

This clonotype showed up many times. This chain connects TRBV20-1 to TRBJ2-5, with D possibly TRBD1 on 5 matching bases. The CDR3 extends over 16 amino acids. The V gene's germline CDR1 is DFQATT and CDR2 SNEGSKA (reference sequence). This CDR3 is CSAPEILAGSGETQYF. The CDR3 nucleotides are TGCAGCGCCCCAGAGATCCTTGCAGGGTCCGGCGAGACCCAGTACTTC.

V usage is TRBV18 and J usage is TRBJ2-5, with TRBD2 matching over 8 bases. V lost 0 bases to trimming and J lost 4 bases; unmatched junction nucleotides: 4. This CDR3 region has 15 residues. The germline V gene has CDR1 KGHSH and CDR2 LQKENI. CDR3 residues: CASSPPSGGGETQYF. The CDR3 DNA sequence: TGTGCCAGCTCACCACCGTCGGGGGGGGGAGAGACCCAGTACTTC.

This clonotype came up many times. This chain links TRBV9 with TRBJ2-1; the D gene is possibly TRBD2 (6 bases). Looked up from germline, CDR1 is SGDLS and CDR2 is YYNGEE. V lost 3 bases to trimming and J lost 10 bases, with 8 bases between them. The CDR3 extends over 11 amino acids. As DNA, the CDR3 is TGTGCCAGCAGCGCGGGACTGGAGCAGTTCTTC. Its translation is CASSAGLEQFF.

This clonotype has ten or more counts. The V and J genes are TRBV5-4 and TRBJ2-5, with TRBD2 matching 15 bases. CDR1 and CDR2 from the germline V gene are SGHNT and YYREEE (reference sequence). The V and J ends lost 3 bases and 5 bases, in that order; junction bases with no gene match: 5. The CDR3 runs to 16 residues. This CDR3 reads CASSSRTSGRGETQYF. DNA of the CDR3: TGTGCCAGCAGCTCCAGGACTAGCGGGAGGGGGGAGACCCAGTACTTC.

This clonotype was detected many times. V usage is TRBV4-1 and J usage is TRBJ2-7; 8 bases fit TRBD2. CDR1 is MGHRA, CDR2 YSYEKL, per germline. The CDR3 is 14 amino acids. J gave up 6 bases and V 1 base, and 5 bases lay outside the gene matches. The CDR3 loop reads CASSQGPAGAEQYF. CDR3 DNA: TGCGCCAGCAGCCAAGGTCCAGCGGGAGCCGAGCAGTACTTC.

The V and J genes are TRBV28 and TRBJ1-2; the D gene is possibly TRBD1 (5 bases). There are 13 residues in the CDR3. V was clipped by 2 bases and J by 8 bases, with 12 bases between them. The V gene's germline CDR1 is MDHEN and CDR2 SYDVKM. CDR3 region: CASSLNGGVGYTF. CDR3 sequence (DNA): TGTGCCAGCAGTTTAAACGGGGGGGTGGGCTACACCTTC.

As concerns this clonotype: A much larger clone lies a single base off, so this may be a read error. The CDR3 loop reads CSARGPSEQFF. The DNA of the CDR3 is TGCAGTGCTAGAGGACCGAGTGAGCAGTTCTTC. The V call is TRBV20-1, the J call TRBJ2-1; no clear D gene. Germline V lookup: CDR1 DFQATT, CDR2 SNEGSKA (reference sequence). The CDR3 sequence is 11 residues long. The germline V and J ends were trimmed by 1 base and 9 bases, with 7 bases remaining between them.